This TCR beta chain was recorded in a study of blood T cell repertoires in COVID-19. For the study at large: Samples of COVID-19 (acute and convalescent) were obtained from the United States, Italy and Spain. PBMCs, B-cell-depleted T cells, or T cells provided the cDNA or gDNA that made up the material.

The V end was cut by 0 bases, the J end by 4 bases, with 8 bases between. This CDR3 has 14 amino acids. Germline V gene sequence: CDR1 SGHDN, CDR2 FVKESK. Methods used by the authors: Scientists estimated how many nucleated cells there were by amplifying reference gene primers. Repertoires were generated with immunoSEQ multiplex PCR, while TCRdb's copy carries only in-frame clones and drops some. V and J calls and clone size are given by that table; D and trimming were obtained from the DNA. In the table there are about 380,000 clones, 85% of which are singletons. This receptor was taken from a woman under 30 with acute or convalescent COVID-19. Sequenced: peripheral blood. This sequence joins TRBV14 and TRBJ2-3, with D unclear. This CDR3 reads CASSQDRGADTQYF. CDR3 nucleotides: TGTGCCAGCAGCCAAGATCGAGGAGCAGATACGCAGTATTTT.